This passage covers 18 T cell receptor beta chains from one sample sequenced in a study of shared clonotypes between healthy human individuals. Profiled with immunoSEQ multiplex PCR; TCRdb holds only in-frame clones, not every one. The profile covers about 95,000 clones, with roughly two thirds appearing a single time and roughly 43% taken by the ten largest. The sequencing sample was made of memory CD8+ T cells sorted from blood. Specified subset: CD45RO+ cells pooled with CCR7-negative TemRA cells. These receptors were collected from a man between 25 and 39 years old in good health.

The gene calls are TRBV30 and TRBJ2-1, with TRBD2 matching 11 bases. There are 14 residues in the CDR3. Germline loops: CDR1 GTSNPN, CDR2 SVGIG (reference sequence). V lost 2 bases and J lost 8; bases outside the gene matches: 5. The CDR3 spells CAWSLLAGDDEQFF. CDR3 sequence (DNA): TGTGCCTGGAGTCTACTAGCGGGAGATGATGAGCAGTTCTTC.

This clone was recorded many times. Here the CDR3 reads CASSHRAAGGDEQFF. The DNA of the CDR3 is TGTGCCAGCAGTCATCGGGCGGCTGGGGGGGATGAGCAGTTCTTC. The gene calls are TRBV6-4 and TRBJ2-1, with 7 bases that match TRBD2. The J segment lost 8 bases and the V segment lost 5 bases, leaving 12 bases of the junction unmatched. Germline V gives CDR1 MRHNA, CDR2 SNTAGT. The CDR3 sequence is 15 residues long.

The chain joins TRBV27 to TRBJ2-1; D call uncertain. Trimming removed 0 bases from V and 5 bases from J, with 8 bases in between. The CDR3 sequence is 14 residues long. The germline V gene has CDR1 MNHEY and CDR2 SMNVEV (reference sequence). As DNA, the CDR3 is TGTGCCAGCAGTTTATCCCCCCTCAACAATGAGCAGTTCTTC. It translates to CASSLSPLNNEQFF.

The V and J genes are TRBV7-8 and TRBJ2-3; D not certain. Germline V gives CDR1 SGHVS, CDR2 FQNEAQ. V lost 3 bases to trimming and J lost 0 bases, with 16 bases between them. The CDR3 sequence is 17 residues long. The CDR3 DNA is TGTGCCAGCAGCTTTAGCCCCACGACGGGTAGCACAGATACGCAGTATTTT. The encoded protein is CASSFSPTTGSTDTQYF.

This clone appeared a few times. V is TRBV6-6 and J is TRBJ2-5, with 11 bases lining up with TRBD2. Trimming took 6 bases from V and 1 from J; bases not matched to a gene: 7. The CDR3 loop spans 16 amino acids. The germline CDR1 and CDR2 sequences are MNHNY and SVGAGI (reference sequence). The CDR3 spells CASSPGLAEPQETQYF. The CDR3 nucleotides read TGTGCCAGCAGCCCGGGACTAGCGGAGCCCCAAGAGACCCAGTACTTC.

The chain carries TRBV7-9 and TRBJ2-7; perhaps TRBD2 as D (6 bases). The CDR3 extends over 13 amino acids. Germline V CDR1 and CDR2: SEHNR, FQNEAQ (reference sequence). V was cut by 5 bases and J by 1 base, with 9 bases left in between. CDR3 sequence reads: CASSRDSSYEQYF. The DNA for the CDR3 is TGTGCCAGCAGCCGGGACTCATCCTACGAGCAGTACTTC. Full variable domain (rest looked up from reference TRBV7-9 and TRBJ2-7): DTGVSQNPRHKITKRGQNVTFRCDPISEHNRLYWYRQTLGQGPEFLTYFQNEAQLEKSRLLSDRFSAERPKGSFSTLEIQRTEQGDSAMYLCASSRDSSYEQYFGPGTRLTVT.

The chain couples TRBV10-1 to TRBJ1-1; D possibly corresponds to TRBD1 (6 bases). The germline CDR1 and CDR2 sequences are WNHNN and SYGVQD (reference sequence). Trimming removed 6 bases from V and 0 bases from J, with 11 bases in between. The length of the CDR3 is 14 residues. The CDR3 DNA is TGCGCCAGCAGAAAAACAGGGATGAACACTGAAGCTTTCTTT. Protein: CASRKTGMNTEAFF.

This CDR3 is CASSPGGGTGELFF. DNA of the CDR3: TGTGCCAGCAGTCCAGGGGGTGGCACCGGGGAGCTGTTTTTT. V usage is TRBV6-4 and J usage is TRBJ2-2, with TRBD1 matching over 7 bases. Trimming took 5 bases from V and 4 from J; bases not matched to a gene: 4. In germline, CDR1 is MRHNA, CDR2 SNTAGT. CDR3 length: 14 amino acids.

This clone has a handful of counts. The rearrangement links TRBV18 to TRBJ1-1; D call uncertain. Germline V gene data show CDR1 as KGHSH and CDR2 as LQKENI. The CDR3 contains 12 residues. Trimming removed 3 bases from V and 6 bases from J, with 8 bases in between. CDR3 nucleotides: TGTGCCAGCTCACCCTCTGGGGCTGAAGCTTTCTTT. Protein product: CASSPSGAEAFF.

About this clone itself: Other DNA sequences from this sample encode an identical CDR3 as well. The chain recombines TRBV28 with TRBJ2-1; no clear D gene. The V gene lost 6 bases and the J gene lost 0 bases, with 9 bases spanning the gap. The germline V gene has CDR1 MDHEN and CDR2 SYDVKM. The CDR3 covers 14 residues. CDR3: CASRRLDSYNEQFF. The CDR3 nucleotides are TGTGCCAGCAGACGCCTTGACTCCTACAATGAGCAGTTCTTC. Looking up the rest from reference TRBV28 and TRBJ2-1 gives the full variable domain: DVKVTQSSRYLVKRTGEKVFLECVQDMDHENMFWYRQDPGLGLRLIYFSYDVKMKEKGDIPEGYSVSREKKERFSLILESASTNQTSMYLCASRRLDSYNEQFFGPGTRLTVL.

This chain joins TRBV10-3 and TRBJ2-7; possible D gene TRBD1, 6 bases. V lost 4 bases and J lost 2, with 15 bases in between. Per the germline V gene, CDR1 is ENHRY and CDR2 is SYGVKD. The CDR3 sequence is 15 residues long. CDR3 sequence: CAISGQDSRPYEQYF. The CDR3 DNA follows: TGTGCCATCAGTGGACAGGACAGCAGACCCTACGAGCAGTACTTC.

This clone was seen a handful of times. The rearrangement joins TRBV4-1 to TRBJ2-1; D not resolved. The ends were cut back, 3 bases at V and 7 bases at J, with 10 bases in the middle. Germline CDR1 and CDR2: MGHRA and YSYEKL. This CDR3 spans 13 amino acids. The CDR3 DNA reads TGCGCCAGCAGCCATCACTACGAGAATGAGCAGTTCTTC. Amino acids: CASSHHYENEQFF.

The chain combines TRBV28 with TRBJ2-7; the D call may be TRBD1 or TRBD2 (5 bases each). The germline V gene encodes CDR1 MDHEN and CDR2 SYDVKM. CDR3 length equals 14 residues. Trimming left V 6 bases short and J 9 bases short, with 21 bases between. CDR3 DNA sequence: TGTGCCAGCAGCCCAGTCCGGGTGCTGAGGGGGCAGTACTTC. Encoded protein: CASSPVRVLRGQYF.

V gene TRBV13 combines with J gene TRBJ2-6; a possible D gene is TRBD1 (6 bases). This CDR3 region has 15 residues. The ends were cut back, 5 bases at V and 2 bases at J, with 10 bases in the middle. In germline, CDR1 is PRHDT, CDR2 FYEKMQ (reference sequence). In DNA form, the CDR3 reads TGTGCCAGCAGCCCAAACAGGGCTGGGGCCAACGTCCTGACTTTC. This codes for CASSPNRAGANVLTF.

This chain uses TRBV11-3 with TRBJ2-5, with TRBD2 matching over 9 bases. V was pared by 8 bases and J by 13 bases, with 17 bases of the junction left unmatched. Germline V gives CDR1 SGHNT, CDR2 YENEEA. The CDR3 is made up of 14 amino acids. Here the CDR3 DNA reads TGTGCCAGCTCCCAGCGGGAGGTTTATGCCCGGTGGTACTTC. Its protein product is CASSQREVYARWYF.

The CDR3 coding sequence is TGTGCCAGCAGTTTAGACTATGGCTACACCTTC. Encoded protein: CASSLDYGYTF. The chain recombines TRBV28 with TRBJ1-2; D is unresolved. From germline, CDR1 is MDHEN and CDR2 SYDVKM. Trimming removed 2 bases from V and 3 bases from J, with 1 base in between. This CDR3 has 11 amino acids.

The CDR3: CASSLQGAAFNEQYF. The CDR3 DNA follows: TGTGCCAGTAGCCTACAGGGGGCTGCCTTCAACGAGCAGTACTTC. V usage is TRBV19 and J usage is TRBJ2-7; 9 bases are a match to TRBD1. The V gene end was trimmed by 6 bases and the J gene end by 5 bases; junction bases not matched to a gene: 11. The CDR3 totals 15 residues. CDR1 and CDR2 from the germline V gene are LNHDA and SQIVND (reference sequence).

This chain links TRBV30 with TRBJ2-1, with unresolved D. Germline V gives CDR1 GTSNPN, CDR2 SVGIG (reference sequence). V was pared by 2 bases and J by 4 bases, with 9 bases between. This CDR3 contains 13 residues. CDR3: CAWSISLYNEQFF. For the CDR3, the DNA is TGTGCCTGGAGTATATCCCTATACAATGAGCAGTTCTTC.